This T cell receptor beta chain derives from a study of CD8 T cells in Susac syndrome. Worth noting for this clonotype: Its specificity is not known.

The study's findings and limits: As the study acknowledged, the number of individuals in its TCR sequencing and HLA analysis was relatively small.

V shed 0 bases and J shed 3 bases, with 4 bases lying between them. The V gene's germline CDR1 is KGHSH and CDR2 LQKENI. The CDR3 consists of 13 residues. Sequencing of TCR beta drew on CD8+ and CD4+ T cells from blood. Each multiple sclerosis control was a treatment-naive patient with relapsing-remitting disease that was either stable or active. TEMRA cells were FACS-enriched, with CD8+ and CD4+ T cells isolated negatively. Reverse transcription used about 0.45 to 1 ug RNA and random hexamers. From the immunoSEQ multiplex PCR reads, TCRdb called clonotypes with MiXCR, one entry per CDR3 protein. Here the sample spans about 300,000 distinct CDR3 sequences, around 90% being singletons.

The TCR comes from a human donor with multiple sclerosis. The gene calls are TRBV18 and TRBJ2-3; D is unresolved. The material sequenced was CD4+ T cells from PBMCs. Here the CDR3 reads CASSPPLTDTQYF. The CDR3 DNA sequence: TGTGCCAGCTCACCACCACTAACAGATACGCAGTATTTT.